This T cell receptor (beta chain) was identified during a study of control samples from healthy donors and cancer patients. CDR1 SQVTM and CDR2 ANQGSEA come from the germline V gene. This CDR3 is built from 17 residues. Trimming cost V 4 bases and J 2 bases; bases outside gene matches: 10. Libraries were prepared by immunoSEQ multiplex PCR; TCRdb keeps only in-frame clonotypes and omits some of them. This sample has approximately 140,000 clones, with about nine tenths found just once. The sequenced material came from blood. The clonotype was recovered from a man aged 30 to 39 in good health. The chain has TRBV29-1 and TRBJ2-3; TRBD2 matches at 12 bases. CDR3: CSVVGVLAGGPTDTQYF. DNA for the CDR3: TGCAGCGTTGTTGGAGTCCTAGCGGGAGGGCCCACAGATACGCAGTATTTT.